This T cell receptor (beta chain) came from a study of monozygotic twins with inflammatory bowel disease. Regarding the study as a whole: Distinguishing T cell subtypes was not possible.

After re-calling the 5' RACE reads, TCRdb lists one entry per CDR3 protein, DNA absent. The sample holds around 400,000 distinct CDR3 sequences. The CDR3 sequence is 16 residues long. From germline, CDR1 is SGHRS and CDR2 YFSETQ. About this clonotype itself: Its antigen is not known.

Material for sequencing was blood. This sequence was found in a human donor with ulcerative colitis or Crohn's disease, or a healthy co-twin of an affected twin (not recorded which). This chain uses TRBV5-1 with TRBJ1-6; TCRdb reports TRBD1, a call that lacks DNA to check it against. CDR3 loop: CASSRTPGQNNSPLHF. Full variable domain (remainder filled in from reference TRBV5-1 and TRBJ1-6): KAGVTQTPRYLIKTRGQQVTLSCSPISGHRSVSWYQQTPGQGLQFLFEYFSETQRNKGNFPGRFSGRQFSNSRSEMNVSTLELGDSALYLCASSRTPGQNNSPLHFGNGTRLTVT.